Below, 29 T cell receptor beta chains from the same sample are listed, as sequenced in a study of vaccination effects on CD4 cells after COVID-19. ViraFEST used viral peptide pools to expand antigen-specific CD4+ T cells before sequencing. At the end of around 11 days of culture, CD4+ T cells were isolated. The healthy vaccine recipients, who had no prior SARS-CoV-2 infection, showed negative nucleocapsid antibodies. Data came from immunoSEQ multiplex PCR; TCRdb stores just in-frame clones and leaves some out. The sample includes roughly 42,000 clones, around three quarters of them seen just once. No antigens are known for them. This material consisted of CD4+ T cells from PBMCs cultured with HCoV-NL63 spike peptides, taken before COVID-19 vaccination. The receptor source for this set is a human donor who received a COVID-19 vaccine.

The V and J genes are TRBV19 and TRBJ2-5; D gene ambiguous. The CDR3 spans 12 residues. Trimming shortened V by 3 bases and J by 7 bases, and 9 bases separated the two germline ends. Germline V gene sequence: CDR1 LNHDA, CDR2 SQIVND (reference sequence). In nucleotides, the CDR3 is TGTGCCAGTAGTATTGTGGCCGGGACCCAGTACTTC. Translated, it gives CASSIVAGTQYF.

The CDR3 DNA sequence: TGTGCCAGCAGCTTAGACAGCTCTGGGGCCAACGTCCTGACTTTC. It encodes CASSLDSSGANVLTF. The genes are TRBV11-3 and TRBJ2-6, with D hard to call. Germline loops: CDR1 SGHNT, CDR2 YENEEA. The CDR3 length is 15 residues. V lost 0 bases and J 0 bases, leaving 3 bases between the germline ends. Using reference TRBV11-3 and TRBJ2-6 for the parts outside the CDR3, the full variable domain is EAGVVQSPRYKIIEKKQPVAFWCNPISGHNTLYWYLQNLGQGPELLIRYENEEAVDDSQLPKDRFSAERLKGVDSTLKIQPAELGDSAVYLCASSLDSSGANVLTFGAGSRLTVL.

DNA of the CDR3: TGCGCCAGCAGCTTGAGTTCCCGGGAGACCCAGTACTTC. Translating gives CASSLSSRETQYF. This chain joins TRBV5-1 and TRBJ2-5; D unresolved. From germline, CDR1 is SGHRS and CDR2 YFSETQ. The CDR3 sequence is 13 residues long. V lost 1 base to trimming and J lost 5 bases, with 9 bases between them. Based on the CDR3 plus reference TRBV5-1 and TRBJ2-5, the full variable domain is KAGVTQTPRYLIKTRGQQVTLSCSPISGHRSVSWYQQTPGQGLQFLFEYFSETQRNKGNFPGRFSGRQFSNSRSEMNVSTLELGDSALYLCASSLSSRETQYFGPGTRLLVL.

The chain has TRBV19 and TRBJ2-1; TRBD1 might be the D (8 bases). Trimming removed 3 bases from V and 4 bases from J, with 13 bases in between. Germline V gene sequence: CDR1 LNHDA, CDR2 SQIVND (reference sequence). This CDR3 spans 15 amino acids. CDR3: CASSIRGREYNEQFF. CDR3 nucleotides: TGTGCCAGTAGTATCAGGGGGCGGGAGTACAATGAGCAGTTCTTC.

The rearrangement links TRBV10-1 to TRBJ1-6; no clear D gene. The CDR3 totals 14 residues. Deletions cut 5 bases from V and 10 bases from J, with 15 bases between. Germline V CDR1 and CDR2: WNHNN, SYGVQD (reference sequence). The DNA of the CDR3 is TGCGCCAGCAGTACCGCGGTTTCGGGATCACCCCTCCACTTT. Translation gives CASSTAVSGSPLHF.

V usage is TRBV12-3 or TRBV12-4 and J usage is TRBJ2-5; no reliable D call. Between the trimmed V and J ends, which lost 5 bases and 4 bases, there was a span of 8 bases. The CDR3 has 12 amino acids. In DNA form, the CDR3 reads TGTGCCAGCAGTGCGGCTCGAGAGACCCAGTACTTC. Protein product: CASSAARETQYF.

The chain is built from TRBV10-3 and TRBJ2-3; D remains ambiguous. CDR1 is ENHRY, CDR2 SYGVKD, per germline. This CDR3 comprises 13 residues. V was pared by 4 bases and J by 2 bases, with 7 bases between. The CDR3 spells CAISAQNTDTQYF. DNA for the CDR3: TGTGCCATCAGTGCGCAGAACACAGATACGCAGTATTTT.

The J gene is TRBJ1-5, the V gene TRBV4-1; D gene uncertain. The CDR3 has 13 residues. Germline CDR1 is MGHRA and CDR2 is YSYEKL. Trimming took off 3 bases at V and 3 bases at J, with 6 bases between the two ends. CDR3 coding DNA: TGCGCCAGCAGCCAGAGTCCCAATCAGCCCCAGCATTTT. Its translation is CASSQSPNQPQHF.

The V gene is TRBV7-8, the J gene TRBJ2-2; 8 nucleotides align to TRBD1. This CDR3 spans 14 amino acids. The J segment lost 11 bases and the V segment lost 10 bases, leaving 15 bases of the junction unmatched. The germline V gene encodes CDR1 SGHVS and CDR2 FQNEAQ. For the CDR3, the DNA is TGTGCCACTGCTAGGGGACAGGCTTGGGTAGAGCTGTTTTTT. Translation gives CATARGQAWVELFF.

The rearrangement joins TRBV11-3 to TRBJ1-2, with a weak D call TRBD1 (5 bases). This CDR3 is 16 amino acids long. The germline V gene encodes CDR1 SGHNT and CDR2 YENEEA. V lost 3 bases, J lost 3 bases, and 17 bases lay in between. CDR3 in amino acids: CASSFSREYKHYGYTF. DNA for the CDR3: TGTGCCAGCAGCTTCAGCAGGGAATACAAACACTATGGCTACACCTTC.

This clone was found a few times. CDR3 sequence (DNA): TGTGCCAGCAGTTTGTTCCGCACCGGGGCGCCCCAGCATTTT. This sequence encodes CASSLFRTGAPQHF. V is TRBV28 and J is TRBJ1-5; possibly TRBD1 for D (5 bases). The length of the CDR3 is 14 residues. In germline, CDR1 is MDHEN, CDR2 SYDVKM. The ends were cut back, 3 bases at V and 9 bases at J, with 15 bases in the middle. The complete variable domain, with remaining parts taken from reference TRBV28 and TRBJ1-5, reads DVKVTQSSRYLVKRTGEKVFLECVQDMDHENMFWYRQDPGLGLRLIYFSYDVKMKEKGDIPEGYSVSREKKERFSLILESASTNQTSMYLCASSLFRTGAPQHFGDGTRLSIL.

This clone was counted a single time. V and J are TRBV29-1 and TRBJ1-4, with D unclear. This CDR3 contains 9 residues. Germline loops: CDR1 SQVTM, CDR2 ANQGSEA. As DNA, the CDR3 is TGCTCCGCTGGAATCCTAGGGTTTTTT. Translating it yields CSAGILGFF.

By sample fraction, this clone is large. The J gene is TRBJ2-2, the V gene TRBV9; D not resolved. The germline V gene has CDR1 SGDLS and CDR2 YYNGEE. There are 14 residues in the CDR3. V gave up 1 base and J gave up 1 base, with 5 bases separating them. The CDR3 reads CASSVIWNTGELFF. CDR3 in DNA: TGTGCCAGCAGCGTAATCTGGAACACCGGGGAGCTGTTTTTT. The variable domain in full, with the rest retrieved from reference TRBV9 and TRBJ2-2, is DSGVTQTPKHLITATGQRVTLRCSPRSGDLSVYWYQQSLDQGLQFLIQYYNGEERAKGNILERFSAQQFPDLHSELNLSSLELGDSALYFCASSVIWNTGELFFGEGSRLTVL.

The J gene is TRBJ2-1, the V gene TRBV7-3; D call uncertain. CDR1 is SGHTA and CDR2 is FQGTGA in the germline V gene. The V and J ends lost 5 bases and 3 bases respectively, with 5 bases between them. The CDR3 consists of 12 residues. CDR3: CASSTDYNEQFF. Here the CDR3 DNA reads TGTGCCAGCAGCACCGACTACAATGAGCAGTTCTTC.

The rearrangement links TRBV19 to TRBJ1-2; D unresolved. V lost 2 bases, J lost 3 bases, and 13 bases lay in between. Germline V gene sequence: CDR1 LNHDA, CDR2 SQIVND (reference sequence). The CDR3 spans 15 residues. The CDR3, as DNA: TGTGCCAGTAGTATAATGCGGGCGACGGACTATGGCTACACCTTC. Its translation: CASSIMRATDYGYTF.

The J gene is TRBJ1-2, the V gene TRBV2; weak D call: TRBD1 (5 bases). Germline CDR1 and CDR2: SNHLY and FYNNEI. Trimming shortened V by 4 bases and J by 5 bases, and 11 bases separated the two germline ends. This CDR3 is 13 amino acids long. The CDR3 DNA follows: TGTGCCAGCAGTGTTGACAGAATTTATGGCTACACCTTC. Translated: CASSVDRIYGYTF.

Worth noting for this clone: Other nucleotide sequences from this sample produce the same CDR3. The genes are TRBV5-5 and TRBJ2-5; 14 bases agree with TRBD2. The V gene end was trimmed by 0 bases and the J gene end by 2 bases; junction bases not matched to a gene: 0. Germline CDR1 SGHKS, CDR2 YYEKEE (reference sequence). This CDR3 is built from 16 residues. The chain's CDR3 is CASSLGLAGGQETQYF. The CDR3 region has the DNA TGTGCCAGCAGCTTGGGACTAGCGGGGGGGCAAGAGACCCAGTACTTC.

The V gene is TRBV2, the J gene TRBJ1-3; tentatively, D is TRBD1 (5 bases). Germline CDR1 reads SNHLY; CDR2 reads FYNNEI. Trimming pared 5 bases from V and 1 base from J, leaving 15 bases between. The CDR3 sequence is 16 residues long. CDR3 coding DNA: TGTGCCAGCAGTTCCCAGGGATCTTCTTCTGGAAACACCATATATTTT. As protein: CASSSQGSSSGNTIYF.

Only a few counts were recorded for this clone. J is TRBJ1-2 and V is TRBV6-5, with 7 bases identical to TRBD1. The V segment lost 2 bases and the J segment 4 bases; nucleotides outside the gene matches: 4. Germline loops: CDR1 MNHEY, CDR2 SVGAGI. The CDR3 is made up of 14 amino acids. The CDR3 bases are TGTGCCAGCAGTTACGTGACAGGGACCTATGGCTACACCTTC. It translates to CASSYVTGTYGYTF.

J is TRBJ2-3 and V is TRBV7-2; D may be TRBD1 (5 bases). In germline, CDR1 is SGHTA, CDR2 FQGNSA. V lost 4 bases and J lost 0, with 8 bases in between. The CDR3 runs to 14 residues. CDR3 in DNA: TGTGCCAGCAGCTCCAGGGCCAGCACAGATACGCAGTATTTT. Translation: CASSSRASTDTQYF.

This clone was found a few times. DNA of the CDR3: TGTGCCAGCAGCCGATCTCTTCTGAAAGACACCGGGGAGCTGTTTTTT. It yields the protein CASSRSLLKDTGELFF. This chain links TRBV4-2 with TRBJ2-2; D is uncertain. Trimming took 4 bases from V and 3 from J, leaving 15 bases between them. Germline-derived CDR1 and CDR2 are LGHNA and YNFKEQ. The CDR3 is 16 residues long.

This chain links TRBV6-5 with TRBJ2-2; the D gene is possibly TRBD1 (6 bases). The CDR3 is 16 residues long. Trimming took 0 bases from V and 3 from J, leaving 11 bases between them. CDR1 MNHEY and CDR2 SVGAGI come from the germline V gene. The CDR3 loop reads CASSYSAGADTGELFF. The CDR3 bases are TGTGCCAGCAGTTACTCCGCAGGGGCGGACACCGGGGAGCTGTTTTTT.

The chain employs TRBV19 and TRBJ2-3, with D perhaps TRBD1 (5 bases). Germline V gene sequence: CDR1 LNHDA, CDR2 SQIVND (reference sequence). The V end lost 3 bases, the J end lost 0 bases, and 16 bases lay between the germline ends. This CDR3 spans 17 amino acids. The CDR3 sequence: CASSIRPARASTDTQYF. The CDR3 coding sequence is TGTGCCAGTAGTATCCGCCCGGCCAGGGCTAGCACAGATACGCAGTATTTT.

This sequence joins TRBV24-1 and TRBJ2-1, with TRBD1 identical over 9 bases. Trimming at V came to 4 bases and at J to 8 bases, leaving 11 bases not matched to a gene. The CDR3 spans 16 residues. Germline values: CDR1 KGHDR, CDR2 SFDVKD. CDR3 sequence (DNA): TGTGCCACCAGTGACCTACCGGGACAGGGAATTGATGAGCAGTTCTTC. Translated, it gives CATSDLPGQGIDEQFF.

The chain uses TRBV4-2 and TRBJ2-1; TRBD2 agrees at 7 bases. The CDR3 is 16 residues long. Germline V gene sequence: CDR1 LGHNA, CDR2 YNFKEQ. J was trimmed by 4 bases and V by 1 base; bases with no gene match: 7. In nucleotides, the CDR3 is TGTGCCAGCAGCCAAGTATCAGCGGGGATATACAATGAGCAGTTCTTC. Its translation is CASSQVSAGIYNEQFF.

The chain carries TRBV30 and TRBJ1-1; 7 positions match TRBD1. This CDR3 region has 14 residues. Germline V CDR1 and CDR2: GTSNPN, SVGIG (reference sequence). Trimming at V came to 3 bases and at J to 1 base, leaving 5 bases not matched to a gene. The CDR3 loop is CAWRRQGANTEAFF. The CDR3 coding sequence is TGTGCCTGGAGGAGACAGGGAGCGAACACTGAAGCTTTCTTT. Complete variable domain (other parts from reference TRBV30 and TRBJ1-1): SQTIHQWPATLVQPVGSPLSLECTVEGTSNPNLYWYRQAAGRGLQLLFYSVGIGQISSEVPQNLSASRPQDRQFILSSKKLLLSDSGFYLCAWRRQGANTEAFFGQGTRLTVV.

The chain has TRBV6-6 and TRBJ2-1; a weak D match, TRBD1 (6 bases). Germline CDR1 is MNHNY and CDR2 is SVGAGI (reference sequence). This CDR3 spans 17 amino acids. Trimming shortened V by 5 bases and J by 0 bases, and 17 bases separated the two germline ends. The CDR3 nucleotides read TGTGCCAGCAGTCCCCAAAGACAGGCAGGCTCCTACAATGAGCAGTTCTTC. It is translated as CASSPQRQAGSYNEQFF.

This clone was seen more than once but under ten times. The J gene is TRBJ2-5, the V gene TRBV5-4, with a weak D call TRBD1 (7 bases). The CDR3 has 15 residues. V was pared by 4 bases and J by 0 bases, with 13 bases between. Germline CDR1 reads SGHNT; CDR2 reads YYREEE (reference sequence). CDR3: CASSQGGGNQETQYF. CDR3 DNA sequence: TGTGCCAGCAGCCAAGGGGGCGGGAACCAAGAGACCCAGTACTTC.

The V gene is TRBV6-5, the J gene TRBJ2-2, with D hard to call. CDR1 MNHEY and CDR2 SVGAGI come from the germline V gene. V was cut by 0 bases and J by 4 bases, with 6 bases left in between. There are 14 residues in the CDR3. The CDR3 loop is CASSYSPVTGELFF. The CDR3 DNA is TGTGCCAGCAGTTACTCCCCAGTCACCGGGGAGCTGTTTTTT.